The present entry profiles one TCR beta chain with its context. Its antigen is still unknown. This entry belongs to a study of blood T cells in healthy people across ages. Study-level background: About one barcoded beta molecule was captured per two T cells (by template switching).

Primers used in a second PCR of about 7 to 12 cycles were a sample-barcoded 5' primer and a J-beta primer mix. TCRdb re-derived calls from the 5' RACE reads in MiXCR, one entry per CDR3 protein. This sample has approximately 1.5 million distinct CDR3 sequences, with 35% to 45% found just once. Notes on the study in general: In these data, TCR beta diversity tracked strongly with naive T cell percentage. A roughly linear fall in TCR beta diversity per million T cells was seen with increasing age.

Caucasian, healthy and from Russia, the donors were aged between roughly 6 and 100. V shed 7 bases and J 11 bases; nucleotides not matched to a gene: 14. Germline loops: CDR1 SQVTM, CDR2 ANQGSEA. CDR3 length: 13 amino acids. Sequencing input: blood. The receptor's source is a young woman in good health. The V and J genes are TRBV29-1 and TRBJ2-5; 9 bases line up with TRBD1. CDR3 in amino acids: CSAGTGPYNEQYF. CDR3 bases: TGCAGCGCAGGGACAGGGCCATACAATGAGCAGTACTTC.